The present T cell receptor (beta chain) was sequenced within a study of human T cells and chemical hapten exposure. Study background: Each patch test put 0.01% DPC on the upper back, and results were read at 6 days. Enrolled patients were predominantly female and had alopecia areata, totalis or universalis.

Germline V gene sequence: CDR1 DFQATT, CDR2 SNEGSKA (reference sequence). Trimming took off 3 bases at V and 1 base at J, with 8 bases between the two ends. The CDR3 is 13 residues long. Each CDR3 protein is one row after TCRdb ran MiXCR on the RACE reads. Among fewer than 100,000 distinct CDR3 sequences listed, around 9.3% were seen once. The study, taken as a whole, reports: Expanded TCRs clustered into significantly more large CDR3 similarity groups than controls, the analysis revealed. Sensitization with DPC brought no change to TCRs above 1 in 1000 in frequency.

Time point in this sample: patch test 2, 6 weeks after DPC sensitization. The treatment was: therapeutic diphenylcyclopropenone sensitization with weekly scalp DPC. This clonotype has a handful of counts. Its antigen is not known. This sample comprised whole blood, obtained in connection with sensitization to the hapten diphenylcyclopropenone (DPC). J is TRBJ2-3 and V is TRBV20-1; D is unresolved. The sequence came from a woman in her thirties or forties with alopecia areata. Some clones in this sample may be carry-over from other donors' samples. CDR3 DNA sequence: TGCAGTGCTAGGGAGTCGGGCACAGATACGCAGTATTTT. Translating gives CSARESGTDTQYF.